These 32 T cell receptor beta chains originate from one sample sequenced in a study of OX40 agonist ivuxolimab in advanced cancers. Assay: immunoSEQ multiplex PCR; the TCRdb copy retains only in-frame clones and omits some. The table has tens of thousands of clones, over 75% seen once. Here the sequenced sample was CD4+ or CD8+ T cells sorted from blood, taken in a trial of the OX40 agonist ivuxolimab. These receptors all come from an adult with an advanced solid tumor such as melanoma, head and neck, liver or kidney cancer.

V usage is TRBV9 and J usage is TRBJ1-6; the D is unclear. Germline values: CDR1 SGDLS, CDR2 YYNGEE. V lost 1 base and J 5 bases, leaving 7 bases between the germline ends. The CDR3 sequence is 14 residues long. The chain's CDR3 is CASSVLGNNSPLHF. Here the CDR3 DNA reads TGTGCCAGCAGCGTATTGGGTAATAATTCACCCCTCCACTTT.

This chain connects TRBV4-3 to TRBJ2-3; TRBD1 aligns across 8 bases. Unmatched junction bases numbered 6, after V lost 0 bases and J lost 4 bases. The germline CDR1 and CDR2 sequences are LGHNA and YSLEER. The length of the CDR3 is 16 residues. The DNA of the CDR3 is TGCGCCAGCAGCCAAGATCCAGGGGGCGTTTCAGATACGCAGTATTTT. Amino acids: CASSQDPGGVSDTQYF.

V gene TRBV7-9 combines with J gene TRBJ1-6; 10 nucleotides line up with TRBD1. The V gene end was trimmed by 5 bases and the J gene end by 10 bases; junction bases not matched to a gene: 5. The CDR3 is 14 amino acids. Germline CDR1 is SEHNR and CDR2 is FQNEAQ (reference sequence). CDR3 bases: TGTGCCAGCAGCGACGGGACAGGGGAATCACCCCTCCACTTT. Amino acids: CASSDGTGESPLHF.

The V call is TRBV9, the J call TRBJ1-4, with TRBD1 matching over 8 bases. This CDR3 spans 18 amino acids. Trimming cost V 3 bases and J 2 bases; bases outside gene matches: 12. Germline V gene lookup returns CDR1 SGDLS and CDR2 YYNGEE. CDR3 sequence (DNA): TGTGCCAGCAGCGCGGAGCAGGACAGGGATAGGACTAATGAAAAACTGTTTTTT. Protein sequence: CASSAEQDRDRTNEKLFF.

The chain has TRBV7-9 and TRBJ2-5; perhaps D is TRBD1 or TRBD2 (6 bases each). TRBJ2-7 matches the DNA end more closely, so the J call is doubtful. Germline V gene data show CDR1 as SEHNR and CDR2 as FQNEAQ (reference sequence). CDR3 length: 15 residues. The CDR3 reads CASSPGVGGPYEQYF. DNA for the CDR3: TGTGCCAGCAGCCCGGGGGTAGGGGGACCCTACGAGCAGTACTTC.

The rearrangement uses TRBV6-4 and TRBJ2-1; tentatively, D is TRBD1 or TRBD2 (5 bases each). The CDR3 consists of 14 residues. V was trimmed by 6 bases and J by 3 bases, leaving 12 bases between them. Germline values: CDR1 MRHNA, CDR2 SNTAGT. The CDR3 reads CASSPRGLYNEQFF. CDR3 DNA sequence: TGTGCCAGCAGCCCTCGGGGCCTCTACAATGAGCAGTTCTTC.

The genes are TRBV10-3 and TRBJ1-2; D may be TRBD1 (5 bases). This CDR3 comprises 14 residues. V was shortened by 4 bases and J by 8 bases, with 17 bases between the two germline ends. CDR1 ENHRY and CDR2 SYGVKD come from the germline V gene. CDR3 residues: CAISGWSGTGGYTF. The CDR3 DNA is TGTGCCATCAGTGGATGGTCCGGGACGGGCGGCTACACCTTC.

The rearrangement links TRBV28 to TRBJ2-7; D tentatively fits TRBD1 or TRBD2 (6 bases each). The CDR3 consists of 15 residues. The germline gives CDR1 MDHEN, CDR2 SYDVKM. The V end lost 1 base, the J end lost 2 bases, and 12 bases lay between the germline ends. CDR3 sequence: CASSLYAGHPYEQYF. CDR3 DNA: TGTGCCAGCAGTTTATACGCGGGACATCCCTACGAGCAGTACTTC.

CDR3 region: CASSVLTEDTQYF. As DNA, the CDR3 is TGTGCCAGCAGCGTGTTGACGGAAGATACGCAGTATTTT. The chain uses TRBV9 and TRBJ2-3; D not certain. There are 13 residues in the CDR3. The ends were cut back, 2 bases at V and 5 bases at J, with 9 bases in the middle. Germline CDR1 is SGDLS and CDR2 is YYNGEE.

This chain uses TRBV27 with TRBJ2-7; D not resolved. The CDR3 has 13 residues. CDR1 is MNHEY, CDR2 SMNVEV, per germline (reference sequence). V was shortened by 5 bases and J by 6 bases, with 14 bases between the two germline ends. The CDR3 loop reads CASSTHRTAEQYF. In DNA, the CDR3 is TGTGCCAGCAGTACCCACCGGACGGCCGAGCAGTACTTC.

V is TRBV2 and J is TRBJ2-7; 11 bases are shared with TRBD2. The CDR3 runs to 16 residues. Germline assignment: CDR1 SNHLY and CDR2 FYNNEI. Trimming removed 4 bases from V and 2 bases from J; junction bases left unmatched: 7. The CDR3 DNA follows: TGTGCCAGCAGTGGGGTTCTAGCGGGAGGACCCTACGAGCAGTACTTC. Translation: CASSGVLAGGPYEQYF.

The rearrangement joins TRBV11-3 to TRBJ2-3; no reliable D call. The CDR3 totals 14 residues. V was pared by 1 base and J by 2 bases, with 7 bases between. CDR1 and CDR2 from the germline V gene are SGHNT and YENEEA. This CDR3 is CASSLGSYTDTQYF. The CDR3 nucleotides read TGTGCCAGCAGCTTAGGTTCCTACACAGATACGCAGTATTTT.

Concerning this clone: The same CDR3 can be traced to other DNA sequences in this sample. CDR3 sequence (DNA): TGTGCCAGCAGCCAAGGGGACAGGGGCTACGAGCAGTACTTC. Protein product: CASSQGDRGYEQYF. The genes are TRBV4-2 and TRBJ2-7; 10 bases are shared with TRBD1. Unmatched junction bases numbered 0, after V lost 1 base and J lost 3 bases. Germline CDR1 is LGHNA and CDR2 is YNFKEQ. The CDR3 runs 14 residues.

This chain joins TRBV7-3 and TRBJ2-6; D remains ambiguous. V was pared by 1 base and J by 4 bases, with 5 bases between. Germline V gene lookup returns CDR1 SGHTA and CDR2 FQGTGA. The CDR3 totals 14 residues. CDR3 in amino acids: CASSLSGGANVLTF. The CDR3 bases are TGTGCCAGCAGCTTAAGCGGAGGGGCCAACGTCCTGACTTTC.

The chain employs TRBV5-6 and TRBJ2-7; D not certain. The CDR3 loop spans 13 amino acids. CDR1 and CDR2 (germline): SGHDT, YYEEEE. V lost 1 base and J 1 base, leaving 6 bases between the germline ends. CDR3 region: CASSLSPSYEQYF. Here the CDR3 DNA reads TGTGCCAGCAGCTTGTCGCCTTCCTACGAGCAGTACTTC.

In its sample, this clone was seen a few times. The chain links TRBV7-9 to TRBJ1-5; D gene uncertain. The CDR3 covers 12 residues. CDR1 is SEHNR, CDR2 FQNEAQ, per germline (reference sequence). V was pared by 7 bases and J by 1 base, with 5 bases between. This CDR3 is CASTLSNQPQHF. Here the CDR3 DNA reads TGTGCCAGCACCCTAAGCAATCAGCCCCAGCATTTT.

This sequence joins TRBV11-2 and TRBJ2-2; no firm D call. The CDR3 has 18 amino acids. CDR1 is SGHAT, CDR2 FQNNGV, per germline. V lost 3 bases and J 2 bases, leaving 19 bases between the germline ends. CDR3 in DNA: TGTGCCAGCAGCTTCAAGAAATTTCTGACCAGCAACACCGGGGAGCTGTTTTTT. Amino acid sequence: CASSFKKFLTSNTGELFF.

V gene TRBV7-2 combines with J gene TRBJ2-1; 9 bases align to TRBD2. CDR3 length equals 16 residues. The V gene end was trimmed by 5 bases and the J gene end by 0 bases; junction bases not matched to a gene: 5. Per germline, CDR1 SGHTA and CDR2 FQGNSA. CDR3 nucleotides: TGTGCCAGCAGCCCTCTAGCGGGGATCTCCTACAATGAGCAGTTCTTC. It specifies CASSPLAGISYNEQFF.

As DNA, the CDR3 is TGTGCCAGCAGCTTAAGGGAATGGAGCTCCTACGAGCAGTACTTC. It codes for CASSLREWSSYEQYF. The chain recombines TRBV7-2 with TRBJ2-5, with D uncertain. The end of the DNA aligns better with TRBJ2-7, so the J call may be wrong. CDR1 and CDR2 (germline): SGHTA, FQGNSA. The CDR3 is 15 residues long.

CDR3: CATRDGDYGYTF. Here the CDR3 DNA reads TGTGCCACTCGGGATGGGGACTATGGCTACACCTTC. This chain links TRBV19 with TRBJ1-2; D remains ambiguous. Deletions cut 10 bases from V and 3 bases from J, with 12 bases between. Germline CDR1 reads LNHDA; CDR2 reads SQIVND (reference sequence). The CDR3 extends over 12 amino acids.

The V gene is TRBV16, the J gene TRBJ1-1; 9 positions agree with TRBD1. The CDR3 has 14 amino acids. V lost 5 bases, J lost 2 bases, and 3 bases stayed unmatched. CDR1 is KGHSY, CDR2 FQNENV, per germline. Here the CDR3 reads CASSRGQGNTEAFF. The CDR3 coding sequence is TGTGCCAGCAGCAGGGGACAGGGAAACACTGAAGCTTTCTTT.

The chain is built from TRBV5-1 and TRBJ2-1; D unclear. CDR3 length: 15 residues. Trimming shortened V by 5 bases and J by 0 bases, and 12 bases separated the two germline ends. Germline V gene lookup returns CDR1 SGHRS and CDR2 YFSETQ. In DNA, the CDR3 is TGCGCCAGCAGACGTGACCTTAGCTCCTACAATGAGCAGTTCTTC. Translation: CASRRDLSSYNEQFF.

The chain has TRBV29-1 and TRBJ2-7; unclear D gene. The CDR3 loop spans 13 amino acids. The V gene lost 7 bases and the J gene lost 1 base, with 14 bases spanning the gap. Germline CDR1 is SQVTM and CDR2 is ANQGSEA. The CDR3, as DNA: TGCAGCGGCGAGGACGGAGATTCCTACGAGCAGTACTTC. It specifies CSGEDGDSYEQYF.

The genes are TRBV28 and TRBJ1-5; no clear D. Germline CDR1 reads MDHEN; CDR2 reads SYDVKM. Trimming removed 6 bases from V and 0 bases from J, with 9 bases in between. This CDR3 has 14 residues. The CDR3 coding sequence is TGTGCCAGCAGGGCAGGTAATAGCAATCAGCCCCAGCATTTT. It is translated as CASRAGNSNQPQHF.

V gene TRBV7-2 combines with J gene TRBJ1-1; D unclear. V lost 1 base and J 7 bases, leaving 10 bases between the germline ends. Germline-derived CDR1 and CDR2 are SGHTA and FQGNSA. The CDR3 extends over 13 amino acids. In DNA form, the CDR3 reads TGTGCCAGCAGCTTAGTGGTAACTGGTGAAGCTTTCTTT. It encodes CASSLVVTGEAFF.

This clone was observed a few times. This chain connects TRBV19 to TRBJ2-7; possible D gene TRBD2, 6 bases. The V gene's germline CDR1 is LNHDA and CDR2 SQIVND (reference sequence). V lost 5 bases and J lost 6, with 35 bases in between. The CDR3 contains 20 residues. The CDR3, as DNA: TGTGCCAGTAGTCCCTCCTGGCGGGCATCCATCCAGCGGGCCTACGGCGAGCAGTACTTC. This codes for CASSPSWRASIQRAYGEQYF.

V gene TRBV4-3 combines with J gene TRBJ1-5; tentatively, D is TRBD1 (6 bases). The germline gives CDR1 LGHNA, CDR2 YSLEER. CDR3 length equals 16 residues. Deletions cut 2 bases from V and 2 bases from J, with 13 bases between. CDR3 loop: CASSQQTGSGNQPQHF. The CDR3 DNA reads TGCGCCAGCAGCCAACAAACAGGGAGTGGCAATCAGCCCCAGCATTTT.

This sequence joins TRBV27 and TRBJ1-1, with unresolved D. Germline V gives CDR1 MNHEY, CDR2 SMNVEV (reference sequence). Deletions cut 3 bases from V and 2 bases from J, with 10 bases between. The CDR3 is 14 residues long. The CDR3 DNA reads TGTGCCAGCAGTTTTTCCAGCGGCAACACTGAAGCTTTCTTT. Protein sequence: CASSFSSGNTEAFF.

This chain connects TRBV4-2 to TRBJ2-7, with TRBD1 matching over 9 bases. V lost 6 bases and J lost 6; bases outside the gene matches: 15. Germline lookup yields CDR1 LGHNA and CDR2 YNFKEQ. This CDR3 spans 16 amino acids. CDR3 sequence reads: CASSHPTGTGQPEQYF. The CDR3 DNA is TGTGCCAGCAGTCATCCCACCGGGACAGGGCAACCCGAGCAGTACTTC.

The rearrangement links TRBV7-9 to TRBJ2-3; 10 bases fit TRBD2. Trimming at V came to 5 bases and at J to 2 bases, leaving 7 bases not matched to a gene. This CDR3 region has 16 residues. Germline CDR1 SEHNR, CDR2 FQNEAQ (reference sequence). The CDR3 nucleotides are TGTGCCAGCAGCGACGATCTAGCGGGAGTCACAGATACGCAGTATTTT. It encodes CASSDDLAGVTDTQYF.

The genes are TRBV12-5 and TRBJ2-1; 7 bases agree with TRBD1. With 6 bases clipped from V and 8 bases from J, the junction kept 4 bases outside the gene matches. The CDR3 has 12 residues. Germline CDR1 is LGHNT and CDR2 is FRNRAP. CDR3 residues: CASGRQGDEQFF. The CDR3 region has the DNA TGTGCTAGTGGACGACAGGGCGATGAGCAGTTCTTC.

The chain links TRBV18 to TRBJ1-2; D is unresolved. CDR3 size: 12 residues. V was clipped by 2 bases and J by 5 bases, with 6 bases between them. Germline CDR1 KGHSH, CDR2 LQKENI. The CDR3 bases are TGTGCCAGCTCACCAGATGGGTATGGCTACACCTTC. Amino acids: CASSPDGYGYTF. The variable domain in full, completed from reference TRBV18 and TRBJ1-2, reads NAGVMQNPRHLVRRRGQEARLRCSPMKGHSHVYWYRQLPEEGLKFMVYLQKENIIDESGMPKERFSAEFPKEGPSILRIQQVVRGDSAAYFCASSPDGYGYTFGSGTRLTVV.